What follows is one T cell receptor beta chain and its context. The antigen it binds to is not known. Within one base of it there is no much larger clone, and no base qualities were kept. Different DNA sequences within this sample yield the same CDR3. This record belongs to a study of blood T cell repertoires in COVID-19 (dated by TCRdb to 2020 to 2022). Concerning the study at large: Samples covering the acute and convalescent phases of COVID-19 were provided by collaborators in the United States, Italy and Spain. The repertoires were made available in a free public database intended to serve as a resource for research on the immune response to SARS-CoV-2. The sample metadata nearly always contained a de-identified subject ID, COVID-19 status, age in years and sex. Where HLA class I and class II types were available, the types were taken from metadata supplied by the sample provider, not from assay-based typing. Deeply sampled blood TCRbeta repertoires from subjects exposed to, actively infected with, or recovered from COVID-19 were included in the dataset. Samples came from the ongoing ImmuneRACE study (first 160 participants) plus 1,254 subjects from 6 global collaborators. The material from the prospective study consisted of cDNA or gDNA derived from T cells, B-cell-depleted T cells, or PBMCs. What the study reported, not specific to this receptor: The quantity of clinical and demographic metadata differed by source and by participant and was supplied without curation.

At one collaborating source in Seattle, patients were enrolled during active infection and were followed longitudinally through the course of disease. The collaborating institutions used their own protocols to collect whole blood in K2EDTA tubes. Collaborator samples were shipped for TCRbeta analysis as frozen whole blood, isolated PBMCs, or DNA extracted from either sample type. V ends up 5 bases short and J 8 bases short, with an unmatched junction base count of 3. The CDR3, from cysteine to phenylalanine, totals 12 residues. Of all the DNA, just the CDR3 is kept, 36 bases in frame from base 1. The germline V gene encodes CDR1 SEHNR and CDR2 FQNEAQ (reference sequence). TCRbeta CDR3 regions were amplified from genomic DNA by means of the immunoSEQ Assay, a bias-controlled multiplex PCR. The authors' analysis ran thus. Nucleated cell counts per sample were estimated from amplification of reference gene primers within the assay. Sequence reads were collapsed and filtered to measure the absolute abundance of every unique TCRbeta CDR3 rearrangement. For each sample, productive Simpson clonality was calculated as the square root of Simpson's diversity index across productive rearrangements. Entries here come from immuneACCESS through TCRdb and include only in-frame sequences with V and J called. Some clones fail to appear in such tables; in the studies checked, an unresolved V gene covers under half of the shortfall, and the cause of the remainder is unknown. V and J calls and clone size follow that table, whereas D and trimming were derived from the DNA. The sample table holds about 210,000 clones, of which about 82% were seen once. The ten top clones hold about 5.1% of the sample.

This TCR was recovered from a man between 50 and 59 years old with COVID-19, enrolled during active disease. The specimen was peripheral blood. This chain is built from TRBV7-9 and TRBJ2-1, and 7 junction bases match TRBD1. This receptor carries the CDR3 CASSPQGYEQFF. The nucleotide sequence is TGTGCCAGCAGCCCACAGGGGTATGAGCAGTTCTTC.